A single sample gave rise to the 9 T cell receptor beta chains below, sequenced in a study of beta chain features in type 1 diabetes. Every isolated RNA sample was fully reverse transcribed, so sequencing captured expressed TCRB transcripts. The protocol was immunoSEQ multiplex PCR, while the TCRdb copy is restricted to in-frame clones and leaves out a portion. The sample carries 330,000 or so clones, 14% recorded once. The material sequenced was central memory CD4+ T cells from blood. The receptors were sampled from a man under 40 in good health.

This clone was counted a few times. The chain links TRBV7-2 to TRBJ1-2; D not certain. This CDR3 comprises 13 residues. Trimming removed 2 bases at V and 8 bases at J, with 12 bases between. Germline V gene sequence: CDR1 SGHTA, CDR2 FQGNSA. Here the CDR3 reads CASSLQVRSGYTF. CDR3 DNA: TGTGCCAGCAGCTTACAGGTCAGGTCGGGCTACACCTTC.

The chain joins TRBV4-2 to TRBJ2-1; D gene unclear. Germline CDR1 reads LGHNA; CDR2 reads YNFKEQ. Trimming took off 0 bases at V and 0 bases at J, with 9 bases between the two ends. The CDR3 loop spans 16 amino acids. The CDR3 nucleotides read TGTGCCAGCAGCCAAGATCCCGATTCCTCCTACAATGAGCAGTTCTTC. This codes for CASSQDPDSSYNEQFF.

There are a few counts of this clone. The chain uses TRBV7-4 and TRBJ1-1; D is uncertain. The CDR3 is made up of 16 amino acids. The V end lost 3 bases, the J end lost 1 base, and 15 bases lay between the germline ends. CDR1 is SGHVT and CDR2 is SQSDAQ in the germline V gene. The CDR3 region is CASSFMFAWGNTEAFF. CDR3 nucleotide sequence: TGTGCCAGCAGCTTTATGTTCGCCTGGGGGAACACTGAAGCTTTCTTT.

This clone was seen a few times. The chain combines TRBV27 with TRBJ1-4, with TRBD1 matching 8 bases. The CDR3 covers 17 residues. The V gene end was trimmed by 5 bases and the J gene end by 2 bases; junction bases not matched to a gene: 10. In germline, CDR1 is MNHEY, CDR2 SMNVEV (reference sequence). The CDR3 DNA sequence: TGTGCCAGCAGTCGGGGGTCCCAGGGGGCTACTAATGAAAAACTGTTTTTT. Protein: CASSRGSQGATNEKLFF.

CDR3 protein: CASSLGAGEKAEAFF. CDR3 DNA: TGTGCCAGCAGCTTGGGGGCAGGGGAGAAGGCTGAAGCTTTCTTT. The chain has TRBV9 and TRBJ1-1; TRBD1 might be the D (6 bases). Germline lookup yields CDR1 SGDLS and CDR2 YYNGEE. V was clipped by 4 bases and J by 6 bases, with 19 bases between them. There are 15 residues in the CDR3.

A note on this clone: This sample also contains other DNA sequences that code for the same CDR3. CDR3 DNA sequence: TGCGCCAGCAGCTTGGGAGGGGGTTCGAACACTGAAGCTTTCTTT. Translated: CASSLGGGSNTEAFF. The rearrangement uses TRBV5-1 and TRBJ1-1; weak D call: TRBD1 (6 bases). The CDR3 consists of 15 residues. V was clipped by 0 bases and J by 1 base, with 10 bases between them. Germline CDR1 is SGHRS and CDR2 is YFSETQ. The variable domain in full, completed from reference TRBV5-1 and TRBJ1-1, reads KAGVTQTPRYLIKTRGQQVTLSCSPISGHRSVSWYQQTPGQGLQFLFEYFSETQRNKGNFPGRFSGRQFSNSRSEMNVSTLELGDSALYLCASSLGGGSNTEAFFGQGTRLTVV.

This clone was counted once. The chain is built from TRBV6-6 and TRBJ2-1, with 9 bases aligning to TRBD2. Germline CDR1 MNHNY, CDR2 SVGAGI (reference sequence). V dropped 0 bases and J dropped 5; count of bases not matched to a gene: 2. The CDR3 contains 15 residues. The DNA of the CDR3 is TGTGCCAGCAGTTACTCCCAGCGGGGGGACAATGAGCAGTTCTTC. It is translated as CASSYSQRGDNEQFF.

The chain has TRBV7-8 and TRBJ2-2, with TRBD2 identical over 11 bases. Germline V gene data show CDR1 as SGHVS and CDR2 as FQNEAQ. The CDR3 extends over 15 amino acids. The V and J ends lost 4 bases and 10 bases, in that order; junction bases with no gene match: 8. In DNA, the CDR3 is TGTGCCAGCAGCTCGACTAGCGGGACTTATGTGGAGCTGTTTTTT. This gives the protein CASSSTSGTYVELFF.

There are a few counts of this clone. The chain couples TRBV4-2 to TRBJ2-7, with 9 bases lining up with TRBD1. Looked up from germline, CDR1 is LGHNA and CDR2 is YNFKEQ. J gave up 6 bases and V 4 bases, and 10 bases lay outside the gene matches. This CDR3 contains 15 residues. CDR3 sequence reads: CASSPSGQGSLEQYF. In nucleotides, the CDR3 is TGTGCCAGCAGCCCATCGGGACAGGGATCCCTCGAGCAGTACTTC.